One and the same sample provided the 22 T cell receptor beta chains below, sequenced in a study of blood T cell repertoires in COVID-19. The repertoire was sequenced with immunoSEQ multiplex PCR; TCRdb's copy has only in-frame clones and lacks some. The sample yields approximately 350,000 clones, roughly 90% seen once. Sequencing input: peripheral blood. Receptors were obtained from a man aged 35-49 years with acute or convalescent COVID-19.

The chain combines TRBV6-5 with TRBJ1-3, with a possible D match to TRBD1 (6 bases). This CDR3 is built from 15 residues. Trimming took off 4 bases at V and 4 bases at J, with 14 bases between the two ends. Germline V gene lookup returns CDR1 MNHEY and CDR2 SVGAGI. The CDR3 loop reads CASSSLGAAGNTIYF. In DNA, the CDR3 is TGTGCCAGCAGTTCCCTGGGGGCAGCGGGAAACACCATATATTTT.

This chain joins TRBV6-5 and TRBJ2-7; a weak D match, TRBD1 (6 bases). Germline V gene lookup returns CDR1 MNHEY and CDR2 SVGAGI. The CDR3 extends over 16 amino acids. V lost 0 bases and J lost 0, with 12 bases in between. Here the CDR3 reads CASSYSWTVSSYEQYF. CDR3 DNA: TGTGCCAGCAGTTACTCCTGGACAGTGAGCTCCTACGAGCAGTACTTC.

The CDR3 spells CASTQNAWAYTF. As DNA, the CDR3 is TGTGCCAGCACCCAAAATGCTTGGGCCTACACCTTC. This sequence joins TRBV9 and TRBJ1-2; the D is unclear. This CDR3 spans 12 amino acids. From germline, CDR1 is SGDLS and CDR2 YYNGEE. V shed 6 bases and J shed 10 bases, with 16 bases lying between them.

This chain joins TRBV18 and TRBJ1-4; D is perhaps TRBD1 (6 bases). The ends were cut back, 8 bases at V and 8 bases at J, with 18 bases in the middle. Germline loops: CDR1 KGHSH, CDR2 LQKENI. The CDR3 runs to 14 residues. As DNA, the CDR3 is TGTGCCAGCACCACCCCGGGGACACCCGAAAAACTGTTTTTT. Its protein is CASTTPGTPEKLFF.

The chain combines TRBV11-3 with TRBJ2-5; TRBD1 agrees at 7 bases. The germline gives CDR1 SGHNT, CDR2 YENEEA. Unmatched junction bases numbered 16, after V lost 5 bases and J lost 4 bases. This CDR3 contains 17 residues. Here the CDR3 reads CASSLPGGIFWGETQYF. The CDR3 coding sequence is TGTGCCAGCAGCCTCCCAGGGGGTATCTTTTGGGGAGAGACCCAGTACTTC.

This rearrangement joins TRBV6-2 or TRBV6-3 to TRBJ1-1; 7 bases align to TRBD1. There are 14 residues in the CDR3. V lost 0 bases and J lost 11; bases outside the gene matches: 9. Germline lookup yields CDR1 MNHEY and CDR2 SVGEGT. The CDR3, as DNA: TGTGCCAGCAGTTACTCGACAGGGAGTCGAGGGGCTTTCTTT. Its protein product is CASSYSTGSRGAFF.

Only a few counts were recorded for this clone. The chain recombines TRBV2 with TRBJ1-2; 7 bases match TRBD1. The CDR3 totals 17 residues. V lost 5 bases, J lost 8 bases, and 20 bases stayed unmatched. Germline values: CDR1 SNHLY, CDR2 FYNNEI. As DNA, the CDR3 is TGTGCCAGCAGTCCTTTTTTAAATCGACAGGGCGTGTGGGGCTACACCTTC. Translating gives CASSPFLNRQGVWGYTF.

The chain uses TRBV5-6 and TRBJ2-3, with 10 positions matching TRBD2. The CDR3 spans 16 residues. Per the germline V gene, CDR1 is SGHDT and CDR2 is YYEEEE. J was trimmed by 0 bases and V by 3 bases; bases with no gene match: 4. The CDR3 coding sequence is TGTGCCAGCAGCTCAGAGCGGGGGGGTAGCACAGATACGCAGTATTTT. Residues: CASSSERGGSTDTQYF.

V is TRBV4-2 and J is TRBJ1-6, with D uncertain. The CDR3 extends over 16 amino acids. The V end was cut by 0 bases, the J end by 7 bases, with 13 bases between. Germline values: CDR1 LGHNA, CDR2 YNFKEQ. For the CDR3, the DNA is TGTGCCAGCAGCCAAGACCGATGGAGACGGAATTCACCCCTCCACTTT. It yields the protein CASSQDRWRRNSPLHF.

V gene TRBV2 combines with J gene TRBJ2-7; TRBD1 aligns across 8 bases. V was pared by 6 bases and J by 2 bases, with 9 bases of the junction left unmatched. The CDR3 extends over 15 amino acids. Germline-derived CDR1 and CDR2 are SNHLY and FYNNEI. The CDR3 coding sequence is TGTGCCAGCAGCCCTCAGGGGGCGCTACCCTACGAGCAGTACTTC. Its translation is CASSPQGALPYEQYF.

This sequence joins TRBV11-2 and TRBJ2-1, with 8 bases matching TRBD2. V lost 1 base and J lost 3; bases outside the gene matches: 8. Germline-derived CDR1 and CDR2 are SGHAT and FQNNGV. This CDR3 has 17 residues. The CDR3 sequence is CASSLGIAGQIYNEQFF. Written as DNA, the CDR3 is TGTGCCAGCAGCTTAGGAATAGCGGGACAAATCTACAATGAGCAGTTCTTC.

CDR3 nucleotide sequence: TGTGCCAGCAGCCCCGGGACTAGCGGGGGGTTTTACGAGCAGTACTTC. Translation: CASSPGTSGGFYEQYF. The genes are TRBV9 and TRBJ2-7, with 15 bases identical to TRBD2. V dropped 4 bases and J dropped 4; count of bases not matched to a gene: 6. This CDR3 is 16 amino acids long. Germline-derived CDR1 and CDR2 are SGDLS and YYNGEE. The full variable domain, with the rest looked up from reference TRBV9 and TRBJ2-7, is DSGVTQTPKHLITATGQRVTLRCSPRSGDLSVYWYQQSLDQGLQFLIQYYNGEERAKGNILERFSAQQFPDLHSELNLSSLELGDSALYFCASSPGTSGGFYEQYFGPGTRLTVT.

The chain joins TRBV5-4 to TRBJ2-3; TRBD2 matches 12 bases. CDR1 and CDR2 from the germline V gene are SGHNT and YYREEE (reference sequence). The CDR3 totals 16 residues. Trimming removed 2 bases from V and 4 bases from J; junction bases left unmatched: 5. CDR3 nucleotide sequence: TGTGCCAGCAGCTTAAATCTAGCGGGGGGGCCAGATACGCAGTATTTT. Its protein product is CASSLNLAGGPDTQYF.

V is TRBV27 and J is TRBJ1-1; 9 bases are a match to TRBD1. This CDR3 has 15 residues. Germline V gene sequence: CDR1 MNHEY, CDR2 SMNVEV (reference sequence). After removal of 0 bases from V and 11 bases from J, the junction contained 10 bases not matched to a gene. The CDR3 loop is CASSLSDRTGAKAFF. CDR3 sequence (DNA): TGTGCCAGCAGTTTATCGGATAGGACAGGGGCGAAGGCTTTCTTT.

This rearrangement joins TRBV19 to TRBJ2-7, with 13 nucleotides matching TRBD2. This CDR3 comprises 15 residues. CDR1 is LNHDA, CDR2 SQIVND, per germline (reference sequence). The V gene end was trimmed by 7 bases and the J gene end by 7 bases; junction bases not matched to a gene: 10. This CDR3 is CASKGGTSGTKEQYF. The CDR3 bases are TGTGCCAGTAAAGGGGGGACTAGCGGGACGAAGGAGCAGTACTTC.

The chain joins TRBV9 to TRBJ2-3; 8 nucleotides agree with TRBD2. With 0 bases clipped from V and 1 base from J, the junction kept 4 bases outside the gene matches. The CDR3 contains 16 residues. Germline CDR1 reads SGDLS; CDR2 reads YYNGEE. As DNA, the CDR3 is TGTGCCAGCAGCGTAGACCCGGGAGGGGGCACAGATACGCAGTATTTT. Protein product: CASSVDPGGGTDTQYF.

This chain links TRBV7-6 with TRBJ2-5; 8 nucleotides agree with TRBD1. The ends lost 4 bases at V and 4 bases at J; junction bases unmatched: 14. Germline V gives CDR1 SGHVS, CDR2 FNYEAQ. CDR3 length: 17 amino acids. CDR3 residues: CASSSSLDQGAGETQYF. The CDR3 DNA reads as TGTGCCAGCAGCTCTTCCCTAGACCAGGGGGCAGGAGAGACCCAGTACTTC.

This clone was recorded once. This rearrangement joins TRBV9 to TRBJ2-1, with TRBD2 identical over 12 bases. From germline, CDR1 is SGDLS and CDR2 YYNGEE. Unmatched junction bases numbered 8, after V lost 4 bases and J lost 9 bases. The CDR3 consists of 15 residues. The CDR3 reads CASSLGLAGRLEQFF. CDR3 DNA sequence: TGTGCCAGCAGCCTTGGACTAGCGGGACGGCTTGAGCAGTTCTTC. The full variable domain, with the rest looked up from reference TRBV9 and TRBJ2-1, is DSGVTQTPKHLITATGQRVTLRCSPRSGDLSVYWYQQSLDQGLQFLIQYYNGEERAKGNILERFSAQQFPDLHSELNLSSLELGDSALYFCASSLGLAGRLEQFFGPGTRLTVL.

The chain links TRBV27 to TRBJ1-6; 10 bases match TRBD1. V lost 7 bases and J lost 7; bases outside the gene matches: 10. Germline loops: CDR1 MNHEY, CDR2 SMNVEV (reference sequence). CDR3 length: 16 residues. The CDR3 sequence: CASTDDRGRGNSPLHF. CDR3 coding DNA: TGTGCCAGCACAGACGACAGGGGGCGAGGAAATTCACCCCTCCACTTT.

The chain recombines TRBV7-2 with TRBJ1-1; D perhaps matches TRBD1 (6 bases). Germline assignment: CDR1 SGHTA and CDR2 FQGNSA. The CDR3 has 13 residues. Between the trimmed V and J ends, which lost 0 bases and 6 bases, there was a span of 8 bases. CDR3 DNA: TGTGCCAGCAGCTTAGCAAGGACAGCTGAAGCTTTCTTT. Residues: CASSLARTAEAFF.

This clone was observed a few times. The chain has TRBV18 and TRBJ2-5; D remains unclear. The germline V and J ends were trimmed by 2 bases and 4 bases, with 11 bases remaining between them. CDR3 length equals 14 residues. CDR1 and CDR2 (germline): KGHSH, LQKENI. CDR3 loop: CASSPSSERETQYF. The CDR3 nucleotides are TGTGCCAGCTCACCATCCTCGGAGCGAGAGACCCAGTACTTC.

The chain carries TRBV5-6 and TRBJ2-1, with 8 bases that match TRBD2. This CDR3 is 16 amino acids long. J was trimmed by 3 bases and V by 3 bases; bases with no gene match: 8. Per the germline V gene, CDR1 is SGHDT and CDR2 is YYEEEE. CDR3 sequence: CASSSWIAGRYNEQFF. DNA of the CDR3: TGTGCCAGCAGCTCCTGGATAGCGGGGCGCTACAATGAGCAGTTCTTC.